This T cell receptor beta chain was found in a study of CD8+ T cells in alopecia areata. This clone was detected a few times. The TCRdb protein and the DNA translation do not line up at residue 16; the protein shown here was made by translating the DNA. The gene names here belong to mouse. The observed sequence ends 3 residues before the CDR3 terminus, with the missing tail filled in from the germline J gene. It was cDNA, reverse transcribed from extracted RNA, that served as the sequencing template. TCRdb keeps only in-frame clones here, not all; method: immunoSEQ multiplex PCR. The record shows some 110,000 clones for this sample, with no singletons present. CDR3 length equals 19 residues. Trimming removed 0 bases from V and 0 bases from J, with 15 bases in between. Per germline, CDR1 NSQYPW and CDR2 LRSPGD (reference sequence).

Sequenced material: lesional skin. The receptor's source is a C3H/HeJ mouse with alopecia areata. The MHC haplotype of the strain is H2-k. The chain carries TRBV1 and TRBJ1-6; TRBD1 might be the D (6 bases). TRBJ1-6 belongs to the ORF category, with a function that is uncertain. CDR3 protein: CTCSADPGTNYSYNSPLYF. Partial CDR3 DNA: TGCACCTGCAGTGCAGATCCCGGGACAAATTATTCCTATAATTCGCCC.